The clone carrying this TCR beta chain was recorded once. Under the authors' procedure: The assay estimated nucleated cells by amplifying reference gene primers. Only in-frame clones appear in the TCRdb table, and some are missing; sequencing was by immunoSEQ multiplex PCR. V, J and clone size derive from that table, while D and trimming were established from the DNA sequence. The data show around 67,000 clones, 70% to 85% seen once. The sample comes from a study of blood T cell repertoires in COVID-19. CDR3 size: 15 residues. V lost 2 bases, J lost 5 bases, and 8 bases stayed unmatched. CDR1 SGHNT and CDR2 YYREEE come from the germline V gene (reference sequence).

The chain couples TRBV5-4 to TRBJ2-5; TRBD1 matches 8 bases. This TCR derives from a man aged 80 or over with active COVID-19. Sequences were obtained from peripheral blood. In DNA form, the CDR3 reads TGTGCCAGCAGCTTACCCGGGACAGGTGGTGAGACCCAGTACTTC. This gives the protein CASSLPGTGGETQYF.